Following are 11 T cell receptor beta chains from one sample sequenced in a study of T-cell reconstitution after alpha-beta-depleted transplantation in children. Unique molecular identifiers were incorporated into the prepared TCRbeta library. TCRdb called the PCR reads again in MiXCR, with one record for every CDR3 protein. The sample has 120,000 or so distinct CDR3 sequences; 23% are singletons. The material sequenced was PBMCs, mostly from graft donor cells, taken 180 days after TCRalphabeta/CD19-depleted stem cell transplant. The receptor source for this set is a male patient between 2 and 15 years old who had a stem cell transplant for chronic granulomatous disease, so the T cells may come from the graft donor.

The gene calls are TRBV12-3 or TRBV12-4 and TRBJ1-5, with a weak D call TRBD1 (5 bases). This CDR3 comprises 12 residues. The V end was cut by 6 bases, the J end by 6 bases, with 9 bases between. This CDR3 is CASSQDTQPQHF. The CDR3, as DNA: TGTGCCAGCAGCCAGGACACTCAGCCCCAGCATTTT.

The chain combines TRBV12-3 or TRBV12-4 with TRBJ1-6; TRBD1 might be the D (5 bases). The CDR3 contains 14 residues. Trimming took off 7 bases at V and 12 bases at J, with 19 bases between the two ends. The CDR3 here is CASNKGPGSLPLHF. As DNA, the CDR3 is TGTGCCAGCAATAAGGGTCCAGGGAGTTTACCCCTCCACTTT.

V is TRBV20-1 and J is TRBJ2-2; 7 nucleotides align to TRBD1. CDR1 and CDR2 (germline): DFQATT, SNEGSKA (reference sequence). The CDR3 is 15 residues long. The ends lost 3 bases at V and 6 bases at J; junction bases unmatched: 10. CDR3 protein: CSARGRQGVAGELFF. Here the CDR3 DNA reads TGCAGTGCTAGGGGTCGGCAGGGGGTAGCCGGGGAGCTGTTTTTT.

This clonotype was counted at least ten times. The chain employs TRBV7-9 and TRBJ2-3; D is uncertain. Per the germline V gene, CDR1 is SEHNR and CDR2 is FQNEAQ (reference sequence). The V end lost 6 bases, the J end lost 0 bases, and 16 bases lay between the germline ends. The CDR3 runs to 16 residues. Here the CDR3 DNA reads TGTGCCAGCAGACGACTTGCGAAGCTAAGCACAGATACGCAGTATTTT. This gives the protein CASRRLAKLSTDTQYF. Based on the CDR3 plus reference TRBV7-9 and TRBJ2-3, the full variable domain is DTGVSQNPRHKITKRGQNVTFRCDPISEHNRLYWYRQTLGQGPEFLTYFQNEAQLEKSRLLSDRFSAERPKGSFSTLEIQRTEQGDSAMYLCASRRLAKLSTDTQYFGPGTRLTVL.

This clonotype was detected ten times or more. J is TRBJ2-1 and V is TRBV20-1, with D possibly being TRBD2 (6 bases). This CDR3 spans 11 amino acids. Germline V gene sequence: CDR1 DFQATT, CDR2 SNEGSKA (reference sequence). V lost 5 bases and J lost 10, with 12 bases in between. The CDR3 here is CSASGTVEQFF. As DNA, the CDR3 is TGCAGTGCTTCCGGGACTGTGGAGCAGTTCTTC.

Many counts were recorded for this clonotype. This chain uses TRBV20-1 with TRBJ2-7, with D possibly being TRBD1 (5 bases). The CDR3 has 13 amino acids. Trimming took 5 bases from V and 0 from J, leaving 11 bases between them. Per the germline V gene, CDR1 is DFQATT and CDR2 is SNEGSKA (reference sequence). As DNA, the CDR3 is TGCAGTGCTCAACTGACAGTCTCCTACGAGCAGTACTTC. This codes for CSAQLTVSYEQYF.

The chain uses TRBV20-1 and TRBJ2-2; tentatively, D is TRBD2 (7 bases). The CDR3 runs 14 residues. CDR1 is DFQATT and CDR2 is SNEGSKA in the germline V gene (reference sequence). The V end lost 1 base, the J end lost 5 bases, and 11 bases lay between the germline ends. This chain's CDR3 is CSARVRGGTGELFF. Here the CDR3 DNA reads TGCAGTGCTAGAGTCAGGGGAGGGACCGGGGAGCTGTTTTTT.

The sample holds many counts of this clonotype. The rearrangement joins TRBV5-6 to TRBJ2-5; TRBD2 aligns across 12 bases. Germline V gene sequence: CDR1 SGHDT, CDR2 YYEEEE. The junction had 5 bases not matched to a gene; V was cut back by 0 bases and J by 5 bases. The CDR3 is made up of 16 amino acids. CDR3 bases: TGTGCCAGCAGCTTGGGACTAGCGGGAGTCTGGGAGACCCAGTACTTC. Protein sequence: CASSLGLAGVWETQYF.

About this clonotype: Mismatch with germline at one junction end may stem from a read error. This chain uses TRBV20-1 with TRBJ2-1; tentatively, D is TRBD2 (5 bases). The CDR3 has 16 residues. The germline gives CDR1 DFQATT, CDR2 SNEGSKA (reference sequence). The CDR3 DNA is TGCAGTGCTAGTTCCGGGGTACTTAGCTCCTACACTGAGCAGTTCTTC. It is translated as CSASSGVLSSYTEQFF.

In this sample, this clonotype turned up many times. The chain recombines TRBV20-1 with TRBJ2-3; the D is unclear. Trimming removed 2 bases at V and 0 bases at J, with 3 bases between. CDR3 length: 12 amino acids. Per germline, CDR1 DFQATT and CDR2 SNEGSKA (reference sequence). As DNA, the CDR3 is TGCAGTGCTAGACCCAGCACAGATACGCAGTATTTT. Translation: CSARPSTDTQYF.

The chain has TRBV24-1 and TRBJ1-2, with 7 positions matching TRBD1. Germline-derived CDR1 and CDR2 are KGHDR and SFDVKD. The CDR3 has 13 residues. V trimming: 4 bases; J trimming: 8 bases; junction bases outside the gene matches: 6. CDR3 loop: CATSETGNKGYTF. CDR3 in DNA: TGTGCCACCAGTGAGACAGGGAATAAGGGCTACACCTTC.